Here is one T cell receptor (beta chain) with its context. The target antigen is unknown. Each CDR3 protein gets one entry after TCRdb re-called the 5' RACE reads with MiXCR. The table includes 250,000 or so distinct CDR3 sequences, more than 20% detected once. The data were taken from a study of CD8 T cells in ankylosing spondylitis. Study results and caveats: Disease-linked clones were found to be CD8+ and relatively rare in peripheral blood. According to the report, clones linked to the disease were significantly enriched in matched synovial fluid samples taken from ankylosing spondylitis patients. Earlier studies detected some motif variants in reactive arthritis synovial fluid and blood.

The CDR3 sequence is 14 residues long. V gave up 4 bases and J gave up 1 base, with 13 bases separating them. Germline CDR1 and CDR2: DFQATT and SNEGSKA (reference sequence). This clonotype originated in a male donor with ankylosing spondylitis or in good health (not recorded which). Material for sequencing was blood, either unsorted or a sorted T cell fraction (not recorded which). The rearrangement uses TRBV20-1 and TRBJ1-1; no clear D gene. The CDR3 is CSATPAGRNTEAFF. The CDR3 coding sequence is TGCAGTGCTACCCCGGCAGGAAGGAACACTGAAGCTTTCTTT.